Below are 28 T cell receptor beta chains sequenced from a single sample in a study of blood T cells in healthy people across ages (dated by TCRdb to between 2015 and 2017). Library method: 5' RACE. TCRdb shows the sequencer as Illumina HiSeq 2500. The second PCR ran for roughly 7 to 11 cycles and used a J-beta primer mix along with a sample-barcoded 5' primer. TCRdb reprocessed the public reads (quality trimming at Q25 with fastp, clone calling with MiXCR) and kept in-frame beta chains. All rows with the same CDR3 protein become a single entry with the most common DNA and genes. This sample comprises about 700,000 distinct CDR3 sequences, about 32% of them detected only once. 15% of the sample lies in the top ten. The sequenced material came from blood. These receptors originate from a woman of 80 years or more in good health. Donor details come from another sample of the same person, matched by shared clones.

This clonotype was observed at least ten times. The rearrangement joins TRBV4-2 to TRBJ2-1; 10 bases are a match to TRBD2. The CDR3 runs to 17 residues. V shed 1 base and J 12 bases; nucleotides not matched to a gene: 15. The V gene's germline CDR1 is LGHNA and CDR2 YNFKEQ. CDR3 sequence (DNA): TGTGCCAGCAGCCAAGTCGATCAATCTAGCGGGGGTAGCGGGCAGTTCTTC. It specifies CASSQVDQSSGGSGQFF.

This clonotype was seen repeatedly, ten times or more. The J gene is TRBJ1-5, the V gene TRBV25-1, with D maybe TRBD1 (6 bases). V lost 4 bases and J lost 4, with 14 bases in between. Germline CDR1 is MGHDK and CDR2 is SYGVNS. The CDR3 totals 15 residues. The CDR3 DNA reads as TGTGCCAGCAGTGCCGCGGGGGCCCCTAATCAGCCCCAGCATTTT. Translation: CASSAAGAPNQPQHF.

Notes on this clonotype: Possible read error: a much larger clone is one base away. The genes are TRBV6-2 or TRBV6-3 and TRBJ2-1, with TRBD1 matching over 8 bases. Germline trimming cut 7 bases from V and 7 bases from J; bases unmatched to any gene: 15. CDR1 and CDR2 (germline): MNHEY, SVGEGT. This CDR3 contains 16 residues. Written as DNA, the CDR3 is TGTGCCAGCATCATTCCGGGCAGGGGGCGCGGGAATGAGCAGTTCTTC. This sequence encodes CASIIPGRGRGNEQFF.

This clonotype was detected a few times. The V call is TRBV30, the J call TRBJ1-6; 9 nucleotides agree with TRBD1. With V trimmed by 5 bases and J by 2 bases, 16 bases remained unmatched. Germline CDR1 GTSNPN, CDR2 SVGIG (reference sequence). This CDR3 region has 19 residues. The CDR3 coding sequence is TGTGCCTGGGGGCGTTTTCCGGGACAGGGATATACCTATAATTCACCCCTCCACTTT. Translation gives CAWGRFPGQGYTYNSPLHF. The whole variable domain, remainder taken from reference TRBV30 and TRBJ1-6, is SQTIHQWPATLVQPVGSPLSLECTVEGTSNPNLYWYRQAAGRGLQLLFYSVGIGQISSEVPQNLSASRPQDRQFILSSKKLLLSDSGFYLCAWGRFPGQGYTYNSPLHFGNGTRLTVT.

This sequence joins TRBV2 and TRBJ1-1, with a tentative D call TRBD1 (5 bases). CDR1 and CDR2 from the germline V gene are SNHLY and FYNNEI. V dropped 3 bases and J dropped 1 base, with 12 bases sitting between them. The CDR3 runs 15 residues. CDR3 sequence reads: CASSDRDGENTEAFF. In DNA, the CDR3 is TGTGCCAGCAGTGATCGGGACGGTGAGAACACTGAAGCTTTCTTT.

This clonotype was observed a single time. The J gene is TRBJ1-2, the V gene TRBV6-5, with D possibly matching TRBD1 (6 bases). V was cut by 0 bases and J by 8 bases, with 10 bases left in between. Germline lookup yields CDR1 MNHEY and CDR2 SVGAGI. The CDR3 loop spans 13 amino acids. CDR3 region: CASSYSGGGGYTF. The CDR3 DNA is TGTGCCAGCAGTTACTCCGGGGGCGGAGGCTACACCTTC.

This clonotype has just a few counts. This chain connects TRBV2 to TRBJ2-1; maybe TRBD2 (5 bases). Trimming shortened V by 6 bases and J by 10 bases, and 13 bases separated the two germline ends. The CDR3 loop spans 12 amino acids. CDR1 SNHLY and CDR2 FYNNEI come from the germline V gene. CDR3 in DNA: TGTGCCAGCAGCCCTAGCTCACACGAGCAGTTCTTC. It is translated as CASSPSSHEQFF.

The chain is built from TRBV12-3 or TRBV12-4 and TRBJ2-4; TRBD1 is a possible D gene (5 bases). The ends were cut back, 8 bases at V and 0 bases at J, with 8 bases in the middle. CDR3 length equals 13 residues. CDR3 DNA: TGTGCCAGCTCCAGGGAAGCCAAAAACATTCAGTACTTC. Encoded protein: CASSREAKNIQYF.

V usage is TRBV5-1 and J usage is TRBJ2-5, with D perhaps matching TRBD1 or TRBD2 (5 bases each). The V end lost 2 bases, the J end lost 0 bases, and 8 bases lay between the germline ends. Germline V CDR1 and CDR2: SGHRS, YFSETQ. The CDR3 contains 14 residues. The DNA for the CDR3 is TGCGCCAGCAGCTTACAGGACTACCAAGAGACCCAGTACTTC. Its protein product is CASSLQDYQETQYF.

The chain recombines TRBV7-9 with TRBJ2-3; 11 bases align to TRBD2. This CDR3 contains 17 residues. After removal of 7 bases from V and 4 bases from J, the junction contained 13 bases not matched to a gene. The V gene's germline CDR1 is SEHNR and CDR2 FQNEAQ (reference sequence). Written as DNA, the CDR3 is TGTGCCAGCATGATTCGCCACCTAGCGGGAGGACCAGATACGCAGTATTTT. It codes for CASMIRHLAGGPDTQYF.

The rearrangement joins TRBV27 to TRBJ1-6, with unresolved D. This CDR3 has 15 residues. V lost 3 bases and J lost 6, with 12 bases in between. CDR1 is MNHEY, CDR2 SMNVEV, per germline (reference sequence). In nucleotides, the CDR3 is TGTGCCAGCAGTTTCCGGGCTGCCTCTAATTCACCCCTCCACTTT. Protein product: CASSFRAASNSPLHF.

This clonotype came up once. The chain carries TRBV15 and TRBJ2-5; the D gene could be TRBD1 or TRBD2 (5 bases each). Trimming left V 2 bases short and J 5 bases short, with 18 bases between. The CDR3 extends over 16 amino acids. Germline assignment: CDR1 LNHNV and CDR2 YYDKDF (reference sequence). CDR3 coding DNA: TGTGCCACCAGCAGATCACCCTTCCCGGGACGGGAGACCCAGTACTTC. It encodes CATSRSPFPGRETQYF.

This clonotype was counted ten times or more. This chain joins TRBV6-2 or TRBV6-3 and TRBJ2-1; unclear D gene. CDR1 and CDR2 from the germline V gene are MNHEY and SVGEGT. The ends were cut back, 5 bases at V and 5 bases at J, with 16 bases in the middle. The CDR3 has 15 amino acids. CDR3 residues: CASSPRRGLNNEQFF. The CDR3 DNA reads TGTGCCAGCAGTCCCCGTCGTGGCCTAAACAATGAGCAGTTCTTC.

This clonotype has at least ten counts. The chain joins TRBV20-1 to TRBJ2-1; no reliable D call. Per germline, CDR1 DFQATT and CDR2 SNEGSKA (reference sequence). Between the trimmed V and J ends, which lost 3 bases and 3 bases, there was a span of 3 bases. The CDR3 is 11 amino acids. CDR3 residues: CSARHYNEQFF. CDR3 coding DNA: TGCAGTGCTAGGCACTACAATGAGCAGTTCTTC.

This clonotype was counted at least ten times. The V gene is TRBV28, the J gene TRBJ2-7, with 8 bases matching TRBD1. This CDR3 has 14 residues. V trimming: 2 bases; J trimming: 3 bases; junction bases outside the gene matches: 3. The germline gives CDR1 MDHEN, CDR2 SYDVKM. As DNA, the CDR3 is TGTGCCAGCAGTTTAGGGACAGGTCTCTACGAGCAGTACTTC. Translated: CASSLGTGLYEQYF.

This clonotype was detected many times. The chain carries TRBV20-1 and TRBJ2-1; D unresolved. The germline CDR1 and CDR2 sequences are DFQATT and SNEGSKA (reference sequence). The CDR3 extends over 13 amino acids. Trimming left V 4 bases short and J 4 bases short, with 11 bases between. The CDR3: CSAMDRRYNEQFF. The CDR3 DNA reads TGCAGTGCTATGGACCGGAGATACAATGAGCAGTTCTTC.

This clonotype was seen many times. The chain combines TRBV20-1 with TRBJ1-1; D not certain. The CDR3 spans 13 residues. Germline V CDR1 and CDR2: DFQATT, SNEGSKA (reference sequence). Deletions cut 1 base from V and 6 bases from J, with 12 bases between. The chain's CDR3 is CSARGGGDAEAFF. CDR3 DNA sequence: TGCAGTGCTAGAGGAGGCGGCGACGCTGAAGCTTTCTTT.

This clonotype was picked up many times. The CDR3 coding sequence is TGTGCCAGCAGTCCTCTCGCGGGGGGCTACCCCATAGAGCAGTTCTTC. It translates to CASSPLAGGYPIEQFF. The chain uses TRBV6-1 and TRBJ2-1, with 8 bases aligning to TRBD2. CDR3 length: 16 amino acids. CDR1 is MNHNS, CDR2 SASEGT, per germline. V shed 5 bases, J shed 10 bases, and the junction held 16 bases outside the gene matches.

The DNA of the CDR3 is TGCAGCGTCGGCCCTAAGGACACTAACTATGGCTACACCTTC. Protein product: CSVGPKDTNYGYTF. The chain is built from TRBV29-1 and TRBJ1-2; maybe TRBD1 (5 bases). Trimming took off 6 bases at V and 0 bases at J, with 14 bases between the two ends. The CDR3 sequence is 14 residues long. CDR1 and CDR2 (germline): SQVTM, ANQGSEA.

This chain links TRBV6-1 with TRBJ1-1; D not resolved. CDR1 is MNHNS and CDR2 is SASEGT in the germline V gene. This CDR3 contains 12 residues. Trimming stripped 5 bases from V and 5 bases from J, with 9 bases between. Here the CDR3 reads CASSKMGTEAFF. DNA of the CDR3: TGTGCCAGCAGTAAAATGGGAACTGAAGCTTTCTTT.

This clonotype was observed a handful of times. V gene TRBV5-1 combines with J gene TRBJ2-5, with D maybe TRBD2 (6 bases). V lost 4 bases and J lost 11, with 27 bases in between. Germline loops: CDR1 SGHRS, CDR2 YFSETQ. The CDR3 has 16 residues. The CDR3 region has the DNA TGCGCCAGCAGCGCCGGATCGGCGGGGACCTACAATGAGCAGTACTTC. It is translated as CASSAGSAGTYNEQYF.

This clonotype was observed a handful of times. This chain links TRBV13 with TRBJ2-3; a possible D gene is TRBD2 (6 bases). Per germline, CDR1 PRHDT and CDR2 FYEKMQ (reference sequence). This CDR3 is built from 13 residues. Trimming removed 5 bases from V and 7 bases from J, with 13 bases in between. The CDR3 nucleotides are TGTGCCAGCAGCCCCCAGGCGGGACATACGCAGTATTTT. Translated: CASSPQAGHTQYF.

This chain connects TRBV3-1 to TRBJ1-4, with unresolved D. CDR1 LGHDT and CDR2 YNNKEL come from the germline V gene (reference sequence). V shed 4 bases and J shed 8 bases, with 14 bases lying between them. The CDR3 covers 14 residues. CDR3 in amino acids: CASSPPGMVEKLFF. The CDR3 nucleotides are TGTGCCAGCAGCCCGCCGGGAATGGTGGAAAAACTGTTTTTT.

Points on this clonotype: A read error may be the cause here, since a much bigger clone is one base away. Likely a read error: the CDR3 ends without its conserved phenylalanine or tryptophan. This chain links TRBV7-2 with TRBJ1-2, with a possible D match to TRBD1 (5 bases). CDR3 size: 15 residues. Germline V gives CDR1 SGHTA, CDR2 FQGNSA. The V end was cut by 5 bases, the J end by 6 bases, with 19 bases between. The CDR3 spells CASSLRDGGFDGYTV. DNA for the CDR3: TGTGCCAGCAGCCTCCGGGACGGAGGCTTCGATGGCTACACCGTC.

This CDR3 reads CASRGAGGIHEQYF. The CDR3 coding sequence is TGTGCCAGCAGAGGCGCAGGGGGGATTCACGAGCAGTACTTC. The chain carries TRBV7-9 and TRBJ2-4, with D possibly matching TRBD1 (7 bases). The end of the DNA fits TRBJ2-7 better, so the J call may be wrong. The CDR3 extends over 14 amino acids. CDR1 is SEHNR, CDR2 FQNEAQ, per germline (reference sequence).

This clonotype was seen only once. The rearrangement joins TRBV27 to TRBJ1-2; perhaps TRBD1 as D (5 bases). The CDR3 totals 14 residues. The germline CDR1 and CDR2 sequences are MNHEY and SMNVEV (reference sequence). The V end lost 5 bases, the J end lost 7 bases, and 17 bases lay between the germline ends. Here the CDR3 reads CASSPNQGPGGYTF. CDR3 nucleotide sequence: TGTGCCAGCAGTCCAAATCAGGGTCCAGGTGGCTACACCTTC.

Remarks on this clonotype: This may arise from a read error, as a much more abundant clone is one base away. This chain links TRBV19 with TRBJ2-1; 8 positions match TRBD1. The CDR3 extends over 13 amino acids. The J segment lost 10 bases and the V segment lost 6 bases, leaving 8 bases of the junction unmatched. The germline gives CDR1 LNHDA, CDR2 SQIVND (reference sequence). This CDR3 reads CASSRQGPSEQFF. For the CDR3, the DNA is TGTGCCAGTAGCCGACAGGGGCCTAGCGAGCAGTTCTTC.

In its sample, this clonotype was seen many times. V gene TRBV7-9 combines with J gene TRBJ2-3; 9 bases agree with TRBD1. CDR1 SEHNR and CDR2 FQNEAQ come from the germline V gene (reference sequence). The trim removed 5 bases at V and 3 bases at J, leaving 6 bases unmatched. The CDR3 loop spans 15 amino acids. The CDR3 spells CASSTRQGETDTQYF. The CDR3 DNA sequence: TGTGCCAGCAGCACTAGACAGGGGGAAACAGATACGCAGTATTTT.